This TCR beta chain is from a study of T-cell memory formation after mild COVID-19. Study summary: Clustering of TCRs was largely donor specific. Notes on the study in general: Shrinking CD4+ clones resided mostly in CM and EM, and CD8+ ones in EMRA.

MiXCR, applied by TCRdb to the 5' RACE reads, yields one record per CDR3 protein. The table has roughly 43,000 distinct CDR3 sequences, less than 9.5% seen once. This clonotype has only a few counts. The antigen remains undetermined. The CDR3 extends over 16 amino acids. Germline V lookup: CDR1 SGHDN, CDR2 FVKESK. V shed 0 bases and J shed 3 bases, with 13 bases lying between them. Sample: PBMCs or a T cell subset sorted from them (not recorded which). The chain employs TRBV14 and TRBJ2-3, with D perhaps matching TRBD1 (6 bases). This receptor was identified in an adult woman who had mild COVID-19 (a few samples of this study predate the infection). Cell type and time point are not known. The CDR3 coding sequence is TGTGCCAGCAGCCAAGAAAGGGGGAGTTGGACAGATACGCAGTATTTT. Protein: CASSQERGSWTDTQYF.